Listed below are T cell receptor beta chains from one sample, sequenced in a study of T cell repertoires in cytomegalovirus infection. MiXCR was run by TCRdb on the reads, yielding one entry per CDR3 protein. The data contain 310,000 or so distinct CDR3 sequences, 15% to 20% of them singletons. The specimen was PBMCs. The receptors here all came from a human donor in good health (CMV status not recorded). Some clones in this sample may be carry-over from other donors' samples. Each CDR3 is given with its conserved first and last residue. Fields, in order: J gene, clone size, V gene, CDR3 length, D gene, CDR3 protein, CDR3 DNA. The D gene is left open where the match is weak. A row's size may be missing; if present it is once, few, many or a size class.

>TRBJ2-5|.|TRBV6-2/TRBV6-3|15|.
CASSYPPGGQVTQYF
TGTGCCAGCAGTTACCCGCCGGGGGGCCAGGTGACCCAGTACTTC
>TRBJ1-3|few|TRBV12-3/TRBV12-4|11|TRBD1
CASSFRTGLLF
TGTGCCAGCAGTTTCCGGACAGGACTCCTTTTT
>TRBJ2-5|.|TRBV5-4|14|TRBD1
CASSLEGAGETQYF
TGTGCCAGCAGCTTGGAGGGGGCTGGTGAGACCCAGTACTTC
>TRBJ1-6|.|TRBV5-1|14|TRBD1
CASSFQGGDSPLHF
TGCGCCAGCAGCTTTCAGGGGGGGGATTCACCCCTCCACTTT
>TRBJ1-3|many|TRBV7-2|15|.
CASRGPGTYGNTIYF
TGTGCCAGCAGGGGACCCGGGACATATGGAAACACCATATATTTT
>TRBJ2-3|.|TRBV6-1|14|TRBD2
CASRPGLLTDTQYF
TGTGCCAGCAGGCCGGGACTACTCACAGATACGCAGTATTTT
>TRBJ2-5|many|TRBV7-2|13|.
CASSPRLSETQYF
TGTGCCAGCAGCCCTAGATTGAGTGAGACCCAGTACTTC
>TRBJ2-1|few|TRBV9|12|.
CASSVAVNEQFF
TGTGCCAGCAGCGTGGCAGTCAATGAGCAGTTCTTC
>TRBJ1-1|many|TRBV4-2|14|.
CASSHNSGNTEAFF
TGTGCCAGCAGCCATAACAGCGGGAACACTGAAGCTTTCTTT
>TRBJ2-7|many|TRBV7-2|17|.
CASSSSLQGMPSYEQYF
TGTGCCAGCAGTTCGAGTCTCCAGGGAATGCCCTCCTACGAGCAGTACTTC
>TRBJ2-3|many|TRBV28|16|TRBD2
CASSFSGGLIGDTQYF
TGTGCCAGCAGTTTTAGCGGGGGGCTCATTGGAGATACGCAGTATTTT
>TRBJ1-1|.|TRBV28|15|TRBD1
CASSSPSTGGAEAFF
TGTGCCAGCAGTTCCCCATCAACAGGGGGAGCTGAAGCTTTCTTT
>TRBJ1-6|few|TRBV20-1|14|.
CSANSGRSGSPLHF
TGCAGCGCCAATTCAGGGAGAAGTGGCTCACCCCTCCACTTT
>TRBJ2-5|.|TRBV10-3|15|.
CAISERGGQQETQYF
TGTGCCATCAGTGAGAGGGGGGGACAGCAAGAGACCCAGTACTTC
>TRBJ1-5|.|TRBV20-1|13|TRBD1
CSAWDRANQPQHF
TGCAGTGCTTGGGACAGGGCCAATCAGCCCCAGCATTTT
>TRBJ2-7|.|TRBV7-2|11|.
CASSLAREQYF
TGTGCCAGCAGCTTAGCTCGGGAGCAGTACTTC
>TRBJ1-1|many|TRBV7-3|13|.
CASSEGRNTEAFF
TGTGCCAGCAGCGAGGGAAGGAACACTGAAGCTTTCTTT
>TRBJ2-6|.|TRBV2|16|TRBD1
CASDQGAFSGANVLTF
TGTGCCAGCGATCAGGGGGCATTCTCTGGGGCCAACGTCCTGACTTTC
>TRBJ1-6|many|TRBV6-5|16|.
CASSYLAALPGSPLHF
TGTGCCAGCAGTTACTTGGCAGCCCTGCCCGGTTCACCCCTCCACTTT
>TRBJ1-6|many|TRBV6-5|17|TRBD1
CASSYQLDGTGLLPLHF
TGTGCCAGCAGTTACCAGCTTGACGGGACAGGGCTTCTTCCCCTCCACTTT
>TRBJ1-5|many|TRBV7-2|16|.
CASSLGGVGGFQPQHF
TGTGCCAGCAGCTTAGGGGGGGTTGGGGGTTTCCAGCCCCAGCATTTT
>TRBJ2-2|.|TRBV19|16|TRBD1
CASSTSYRGHNGELFF
TGTGCCAGTAGTACTTCTTACAGGGGGCATAACGGGGAGCTGTTTTTT
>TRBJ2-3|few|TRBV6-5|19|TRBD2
CASSYSGTSGGVSTDTQYF
TGTGCCAGCAGTTACTCGGGGACTAGCGGGGGGGTTAGCACAGATACGCAGTATTTT
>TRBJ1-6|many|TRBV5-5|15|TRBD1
CASSFTGQGDSPLHF
TGTGCCAGCAGCTTTACGGGACAGGGAGATTCACCCCTCCACTTT
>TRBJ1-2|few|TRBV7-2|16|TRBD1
CASSLSSDRGGYGYTF
TGTGCCAGCAGCTTATCCTCGGACAGGGGCGGCTATGGCTACACCTTC
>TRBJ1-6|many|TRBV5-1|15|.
CASSLEGSRNSPLHF
TGCGCCAGCAGCTTGGAAGGCAGTAGGAATTCACCCCTCCACTTT
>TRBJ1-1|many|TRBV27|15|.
CASSLTALSNTEAFF
TGTGCCAGCAGTCTCACAGCTCTATCAAACACTGAAGCTTTCTTT
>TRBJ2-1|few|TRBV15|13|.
CATGGTPYNEQFF
TGTGCCACCGGGGGGACTCCTTACAATGAGCAGTTCTTC
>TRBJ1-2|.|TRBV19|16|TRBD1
CASSPGQGLPHYGYTF
TGTGCCAGTAGTCCGGGACAGGGGCTACCACACTATGGCTACACCTTC
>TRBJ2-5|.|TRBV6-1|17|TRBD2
CASSFRTSGGLQETQYF
TGTGCCAGCAGTTTTCGGACTAGCGGGGGCCTACAAGAGACCCAGTACTTC
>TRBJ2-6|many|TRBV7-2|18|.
CASSWTGTGFSGANVLTF
TGTGCCAGCAGCTGGACCGGGACGGGATTCTCTGGGGCCAACGTCCTGACTTTC
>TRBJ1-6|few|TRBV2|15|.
CARRLRDGNNSPLHF
TGTGCCAGACGCCTGCGGGACGGGAATAATTCACCCCTCCACTTT
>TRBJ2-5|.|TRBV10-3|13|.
CAASQGLVETQYF
TGTGCCGCCTCACAGGGCCTTGTCGAGACCCAGTACTTC
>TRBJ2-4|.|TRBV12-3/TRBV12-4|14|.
CASSLTDFGNIQYF
TGTGCCAGCAGCCTAACAGACTTCGGAAACATTCAGTACTTC
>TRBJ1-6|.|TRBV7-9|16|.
CASSKDGSSYNSPLHF
TGTGCCAGCAGCAAGGACGGAAGCTCCTATAATTCACCCCTCCACTTT
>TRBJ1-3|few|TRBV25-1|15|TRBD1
CATETSTGAGNTIYF
TGTGCCACCGAAACCTCGACAGGGGCTGGAAACACCATATATTTT
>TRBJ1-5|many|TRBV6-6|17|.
CASSYSGGGAGNQPQHF
TGTGCCAGCAGTTACTCCGGCGGAGGAGCGGGCAATCAGCCCCAGCATTTT
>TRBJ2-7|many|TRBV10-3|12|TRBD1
CASRQGQYEQYF
TGTGCCTCAAGACAGGGCCAGTACGAGCAGTACTTC
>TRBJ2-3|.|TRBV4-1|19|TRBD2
CASSPLGIAGLKLTDTQYF
TGTGCCAGCAGCCCACTCGGTATAGCGGGGTTAAAGCTCACAGATACGCAGTATTTT
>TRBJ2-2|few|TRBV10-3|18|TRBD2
CAISPTSGGPTNTGELFF
TGTGCCATCAGTCCGACTAGCGGGGGACCCACGAACACCGGGGAGCTGTTTTTT
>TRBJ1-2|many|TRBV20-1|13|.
CSAREEGSWGYTF
TGCAGTGCTAGAGAGGAGGGAAGTTGGGGCTACACCTTC
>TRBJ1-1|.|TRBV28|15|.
CASSLFLWWATEAFF
TGTGCCAGCAGCCTCTTCCTTTGGTGGGCCACTGAAGCTTTCTTT
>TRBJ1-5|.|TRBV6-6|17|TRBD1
CASNRRDRIYSNQPQHF
TGTGCCAGCAATCGCCGGGACAGAATATATAGCAATCAGCCCCAGCATTTT
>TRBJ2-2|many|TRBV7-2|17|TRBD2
CASSSYGLAGDTGELFF
TGTGCCAGCAGCTCGTATGGTCTAGCGGGTGACACCGGGGAGCTGTTTTTT
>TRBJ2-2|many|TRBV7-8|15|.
CASSLAQLVAGELFF
TGTGCCAGCAGCTTAGCGCAGTTGGTGGCCGGGGAGCTGTTTTTT
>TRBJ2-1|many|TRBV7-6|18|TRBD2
CASSLVGRVAGGPNEQFF
TGTGCCAGCAGCTTAGTGGGCCGGGTAGCGGGGGGGCCGAATGAGCAGTTCTTC
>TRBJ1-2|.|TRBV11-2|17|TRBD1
CASSSWTGHGGVYGYTF
TGTGCCAGCAGCTCCTGGACAGGTCACGGCGGGGTATATGGCTACACCTTC
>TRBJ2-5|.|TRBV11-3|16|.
CGSSSRENSEQETQYF
TGTGGCAGCAGCTCCAGGGAGAACTCAGAACAAGAGACCCAGTACTTC
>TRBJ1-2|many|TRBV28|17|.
CASTTSLPGTTVYGYTF
TGTGCCAGCACCACATCGCTTCCCGGGACGACCGTCTATGGCTACACCTTC
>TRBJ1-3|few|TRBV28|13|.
CASSFAAGNTIYF
TGTGCCAGCAGTTTTGCCGCTGGAAACACCATATATTTT
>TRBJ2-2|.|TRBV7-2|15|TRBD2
CASSTTSGGNGELFF
TGTGCCAGCAGCACAACTAGCGGGGGGAACGGGGAGCTGTTTTTT
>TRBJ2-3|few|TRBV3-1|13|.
CASSQQLGNTQYF
TGTGCCAGCAGCCAACAGTTGGGAAATACGCAGTATTTT